One sample yielded the 23 T cell receptor beta chains listed below, sequenced in a study of human T cells and chemical hapten exposure. TCRdb reprocessed the RACE reads with MiXCR, giving one entry per CDR3 protein. This sample has 110,000 or so distinct CDR3 sequences, with less than 35% found just once. Time point reported: patch test 3, about 24 weeks after DPC sensitization. Treatment specified: therapeutic diphenylcyclopropenone sensitization with weekly scalp DPC. Here the sequenced sample was whole blood, taken in connection with sensitization to the hapten diphenylcyclopropenone (DPC). These receptors originate from a man aged 35-49 years with alopecia areata. Some clones in this sample may be carry-over from other donors' samples.

In its sample, this clonotype was seen many times. V usage is TRBV7-9 and J usage is TRBJ2-1, with 7 bases identical to TRBD2. Trimming cost V 1 base and J 8 bases; bases outside gene matches: 11. Germline values: CDR1 SEHNR, CDR2 FQNEAQ (reference sequence). This CDR3 contains 16 residues. Here the CDR3 reads CASSLGGSGFLDEQFF. The CDR3 DNA reads TGTGCCAGCAGCTTAGGCGGGAGCGGATTTTTGGATGAGCAGTTCTTC.

The chain is built from TRBV11-2 and TRBJ1-2; TRBD1 agrees at 9 bases. Unmatched junction bases numbered 6, after V lost 5 bases and J lost 2 bases. Germline V gives CDR1 SGHAT, CDR2 FQNNGV. The CDR3 sequence is 15 residues long. CDR3 DNA sequence: TGTGCCAGCAGCGCGGACAGGGGAACCAACTATGGCTACACCTTC. This codes for CASSADRGTNYGYTF.

This chain uses TRBV6-5 with TRBJ2-7, with D unclear. The CDR3 is made up of 12 amino acids. Germline V gene sequence: CDR1 MNHEY, CDR2 SVGAGI. Trimming took 5 bases from V and 6 from J, leaving 11 bases between them. For the CDR3, the DNA is TGTGCCAGCAGTGACAACCCCGCCGAGCAGTACTTC. Amino acids: CASSDNPAEQYF.

The rearrangement joins TRBV7-8 to TRBJ2-3; no clear D. With 3 bases removed from V and 3 bases from J, the gap between germline ends came to 7 bases. Germline loops: CDR1 SGHVS, CDR2 FQNEAQ. CDR3 size: 13 residues. CDR3 region: CASSFVETDTQYF. Here the CDR3 DNA reads TGTGCCAGCAGCTTCGTCGAGACAGATACGCAGTATTTT.

This clonotype was detected a few times. V is TRBV9 and J is TRBJ2-3; the D gene is possibly TRBD1 (6 bases). The germline V and J ends were trimmed by 6 bases and 4 bases, with 21 bases remaining between them. Looked up from germline, CDR1 is SGDLS and CDR2 is YYNGEE. The CDR3 is 16 residues long. CDR3 sequence reads: CASKGSWDKESDTQYF. As DNA, the CDR3 is TGTGCCAGCAAAGGTTCGTGGGACAAAGAATCAGATACGCAGTATTTT.

This clonotype was seen only a few times. The genes are TRBV20-1 and TRBJ1-3; TRBD1 might be the D (5 bases). The CDR3 covers 14 residues. Trimming removed 1 base at V and 0 bases at J, with 7 bases between. Germline CDR1 is DFQATT and CDR2 is SNEGSKA (reference sequence). CDR3 protein: CSARAGRSGNTIYF. CDR3 sequence (DNA): TGCAGTGCTAGAGCAGGGCGCTCTGGAAACACCATATATTTT.

This chain connects TRBV12-3 or TRBV12-4 to TRBJ2-7; the D gene is possibly TRBD1 (5 bases). The CDR3 is 12 residues long. Trimming cost V 1 base and J 5 bases, with 6 bases left between them. The CDR3, as DNA: TGTGCCAGCAGTTTAGAGGGGAACGAGCAGTACGTC. This translates into CASSLEGNEQYV.

The CDR3 DNA follows: TGTGCCAGCAGTTACTCGCCAGGGGATTCACCCCTCCACTTT. This sequence encodes CASSYSPGDSPLHF. The genes are TRBV6-5 and TRBJ1-6, with D tentatively TRBD1 (6 bases). The CDR3 totals 14 residues. Trimming shortened V by 0 bases and J by 8 bases, and 8 bases separated the two germline ends. From germline, CDR1 is MNHEY and CDR2 SVGAGI.

The chain has TRBV6-5 and TRBJ2-3; TRBD2 might be the D (5 bases). V lost 6 bases, J lost 7 bases, and 17 bases lay in between. There are 14 residues in the CDR3. CDR1 and CDR2 (germline): MNHEY, SVGAGI. The CDR3 DNA reads TGTGCCAGCAGACTAGGAACGTCAGAAAATACGCAGTATTTT. Translation gives CASRLGTSENTQYF.

This clonotype has only a few counts. The chain uses TRBV29-1 and TRBJ2-2; 7 bases map to TRBD1. V shed 3 bases, J shed 3 bases, and the junction held 4 bases outside the gene matches. Germline V gene lookup returns CDR1 SQVTM and CDR2 ANQGSEA. The CDR3 runs to 14 residues. CDR3 loop: CSVDMGQYTGELFF. The CDR3 nucleotides read TGCAGCGTTGACATGGGACAGTACACCGGGGAGCTGTTTTTT.

This clonotype has more than one count but fewer than ten. This sequence joins TRBV20-1 and TRBJ2-3, with 13 nucleotides matching TRBD2. This CDR3 has 16 residues. CDR1 and CDR2 (germline): DFQATT, SNEGSKA (reference sequence). V was pared by 1 base and J by 4 bases, with 5 bases of the junction left unmatched. The DNA of the CDR3 is TGCAGTGCTAGAGTACTAGCGGGAGGGCGGGCAGATACGCAGTATTTT. Protein sequence: CSARVLAGGRADTQYF.

The rearrangement links TRBV29-1 to TRBJ1-6; possible D gene TRBD1, 5 bases. The germline CDR1 and CDR2 sequences are SQVTM and ANQGSEA. The CDR3 consists of 14 residues. Trimming stripped 7 bases from V and 3 bases from J, with 13 bases between. CDR3 protein: CSGQTESYNSPLHF. CDR3 bases: TGCAGCGGTCAGACAGAGAGCTATAATTCACCCCTCCACTTT.

In its sample, this clonotype was seen once. The V call is TRBV6-1, the J call TRBJ2-2, with a tentative D call TRBD2 (6 bases). Germline V CDR1 and CDR2: MNHNS, SASEGT. V lost 1 base and J lost 7, with 13 bases in between. This CDR3 comprises 15 residues. CDR3 sequence reads: CASSEDAGKGGELFF. DNA for the CDR3: TGTGCCAGCAGTGAAGATGCGGGGAAGGGCGGGGAGCTGTTTTTT.

This clonotype appeared a few times. This chain links TRBV7-9 with TRBJ2-1, with D tentatively TRBD1 (6 bases). The CDR3 contains 16 residues. The V end lost 5 bases, the J end lost 4 bases, and 18 bases lay between the germline ends. Per germline, CDR1 SEHNR and CDR2 FQNEAQ (reference sequence). The CDR3 DNA sequence: TGTGCCAGCAGCAAACCGCAGGGGTGGGGATACAATGAGCAGTTCTTC. Translating gives CASSKPQGWGYNEQFF.

The chain joins TRBV29-1 to TRBJ2-1, with a tentative D call TRBD2 (6 bases). CDR3 size: 11 residues. The V and J ends lost 5 bases and 9 bases respectively, with 11 bases between them. Per germline, CDR1 SQVTM and CDR2 ANQGSEA. Written as DNA, the CDR3 is TGCAGCGTTCCTTATAGCGGTGAGCAGTTCTTC. Residues: CSVPYSGEQFF.

The chain is built from TRBV20-1 and TRBJ1-1; maybe TRBD1 (6 bases). Trimming left V 5 bases short and J 2 bases short, with 12 bases between. CDR3 length equals 13 residues. The V gene's germline CDR1 is DFQATT and CDR2 SNEGSKA (reference sequence). The chain's CDR3 is CSAGGLRNTEAFF. CDR3 sequence (DNA): TGCAGTGCTGGGGGCTTGAGAAACACTGAAGCTTTCTTT.

The genes are TRBV6-6 and TRBJ2-7; TRBD2 aligns across 9 bases. Trimming took 4 bases from V and 3 from J; bases not matched to a gene: 7. This CDR3 spans 15 amino acids. Germline V CDR1 and CDR2: MNHNY, SVGAGI (reference sequence). CDR3 in amino acids: CASSSGLAPIYEQYF. DNA of the CDR3: TGTGCCAGCAGTTCAGGACTAGCGCCCATCTACGAGCAGTACTTC.

V is TRBV7-9 and J is TRBJ2-3; D gene unclear. The CDR3 covers 13 residues. With 4 bases removed from V and 2 bases from J, the gap between germline ends came to 7 bases. Germline loops: CDR1 SEHNR, CDR2 FQNEAQ (reference sequence). The CDR3 reads CASSSGATDTQYF. The CDR3 DNA follows: TGTGCCAGCAGCTCCGGTGCCACAGATACGCAGTATTTT.

This clonotype was detected a few times. The chain is built from TRBV5-6 and TRBJ1-1; no firm D call. Germline CDR1 reads SGHDT; CDR2 reads YYEEEE. The CDR3 is 14 residues long. V lost 0 bases and J 11 bases, leaving 17 bases between the germline ends. The CDR3 loop is CASSLEGMTRGAFF. The CDR3 DNA sequence: TGTGCCAGCAGCTTGGAAGGGATGACGAGAGGGGCTTTCTTT.

J is TRBJ2-7 and V is TRBV6-1; 7 bases line up with TRBD2. This CDR3 spans 12 amino acids. V lost 8 bases, J lost 5 bases, and 6 bases stayed unmatched. CDR1 is MNHNS and CDR2 is SASEGT in the germline V gene. The CDR3 DNA is TGTGCCAGCTCTAGGCTAGCGGACGAGCAGTACGTC. Amino acid sequence: CASSRLADEQYV.

This clonotype turned up a few times. The chain is built from TRBV9 and TRBJ1-1; no definite D call. This CDR3 comprises 13 residues. Germline CDR1 and CDR2: SGDLS and YYNGEE. V was shortened by 0 bases and J by 3 bases, with 6 bases between the two germline ends. Here the CDR3 DNA reads TGTGCCAGCAGCGTAGTTACGGACACTGAAGCTTTCTTT. Protein sequence: CASSVVTDTEAFF.

The chain carries TRBV10-3 and TRBJ1-1; D remains unclear. The CDR3 consists of 14 residues. Germline loops: CDR1 ENHRY, CDR2 SYGVKD. The V end lost 2 bases, the J end lost 0 bases, and 7 bases lay between the germline ends. CDR3 DNA: TGTGCCATCAGTGAGGGCCACATGAACACTGAAGCTTTCTTT. The encoded protein is CAISEGHMNTEAFF.

This clonotype was seen a few times. The V and J genes are TRBV20-1 and TRBJ1-2; no definite D call. Germline V gives CDR1 DFQATT, CDR2 SNEGSKA (reference sequence). V was pared by 5 bases and J by 1 base, with 8 bases between. The CDR3 loop spans 12 amino acids. The CDR3 loop is CSAPRDNYGYTF. CDR3 nucleotides: TGCAGTGCTCCCAGAGATAACTATGGCTACACCTTC.